There are many counts of the clone carrying this T cell receptor (beta chain). Its antigen is not known. Genomic DNA served as template for TCR beta VDJ and CDR3 profiling. Using its own MiXCR run on the reads, TCRdb lists one record per CDR3 protein. This table holds about 170,000 distinct CDR3 sequences, around half found once. Patients selected for sequencing had displayed CD8+CD57+ cell expansion by flow cytometry. When blood sampling took place, the patients had received no therapy. This specimen belongs to a study of CD8+CD57+ T cells in acquired aplastic anemia. Findings and limits, study-wide: Patients and healthy controls showed no significant CD8+ Simpson's diversity difference.

The TCR comes from a human donor with aplastic anemia. The material sequenced was sorted CD4+, CD8+, or CD8+CD57+ T cells (not recorded which) from PBMCs.

Here the CDR3 reads CSARQAGQGYQPQHF. The CDR3 DNA is TGCAGTGCTAGACAGGCGGGACAGGGGTATCAGCCCCAGCATTTT. The chain uses TRBV20-1 and TRBJ1-5; TRBD1 matches at 10 bases. Germline CDR1 reads DFQATT; CDR2 reads SNEGSKA (reference sequence). V shed 2 bases, J shed 5 bases, and the junction held 6 bases outside the gene matches. The CDR3 consists of 15 residues.